This T cell receptor beta chain was sequenced during a study of blood T cell repertoires in COVID-19. Study-wide background: Sample material is recorded as cDNA or gDNA derived from T cells, B-cell-depleted T cells, or PBMCs.

This clone was counted a few times. In the authors' workflow: Reference gene primer amplification in the assay estimated nucleated cell counts. Produced via immunoSEQ multiplex PCR; TCRdb's table is partial and in-frame only. D and trimming were read from the DNA, whereas the V and J calls and clone size are those reported in that table. Of 50,000 or so clones listed, roughly 83% were seen once; the top ten hold 2% to 2.5%. The specimen sequenced was peripheral blood. The origin of this receptor is a woman aged 55 to 70 with acute or convalescent COVID-19.

CDR3 residues: CASSLGRGNSPLHF. The DNA of the CDR3 is TGCGCCAGCAGCTTGGGGAGGGGTAATTCACCCCTCCACTTT. This sequence joins TRBV5-1 and TRBJ1-6; tentatively, D is TRBD1 (5 bases). CDR1 is SGHRS and CDR2 is YFSETQ in the germline V gene. The CDR3 spans 14 residues. V shed 0 bases and J shed 6 bases, with 7 bases lying between them.